This T cell receptor beta chain was documented in a study of control samples from healthy donors and cancer patients. The germline V gene has CDR1 SGHTS and CDR2 YDEGEE. This CDR3 has 14 amino acids. The ends were cut back, 2 bases at V and 4 bases at J, with 9 bases in the middle. The table came from immunoSEQ multiplex PCR; TCRdb's copy has only in-frame clones and leaves some out. In the table there are roughly 40,000 clones, approximately 90% of which are singletons. The genes are TRBV5-8 and TRBJ2-2; D remains ambiguous. Sequenced material: blood. The receptor was isolated from a woman aged 45-65 years in good health. The CDR3 region has the DNA TGTGCCAGCAGCTTCTGGGGATTCACCGGGGAGCTGTTTTTT. As protein: CASSFWGFTGELFF.